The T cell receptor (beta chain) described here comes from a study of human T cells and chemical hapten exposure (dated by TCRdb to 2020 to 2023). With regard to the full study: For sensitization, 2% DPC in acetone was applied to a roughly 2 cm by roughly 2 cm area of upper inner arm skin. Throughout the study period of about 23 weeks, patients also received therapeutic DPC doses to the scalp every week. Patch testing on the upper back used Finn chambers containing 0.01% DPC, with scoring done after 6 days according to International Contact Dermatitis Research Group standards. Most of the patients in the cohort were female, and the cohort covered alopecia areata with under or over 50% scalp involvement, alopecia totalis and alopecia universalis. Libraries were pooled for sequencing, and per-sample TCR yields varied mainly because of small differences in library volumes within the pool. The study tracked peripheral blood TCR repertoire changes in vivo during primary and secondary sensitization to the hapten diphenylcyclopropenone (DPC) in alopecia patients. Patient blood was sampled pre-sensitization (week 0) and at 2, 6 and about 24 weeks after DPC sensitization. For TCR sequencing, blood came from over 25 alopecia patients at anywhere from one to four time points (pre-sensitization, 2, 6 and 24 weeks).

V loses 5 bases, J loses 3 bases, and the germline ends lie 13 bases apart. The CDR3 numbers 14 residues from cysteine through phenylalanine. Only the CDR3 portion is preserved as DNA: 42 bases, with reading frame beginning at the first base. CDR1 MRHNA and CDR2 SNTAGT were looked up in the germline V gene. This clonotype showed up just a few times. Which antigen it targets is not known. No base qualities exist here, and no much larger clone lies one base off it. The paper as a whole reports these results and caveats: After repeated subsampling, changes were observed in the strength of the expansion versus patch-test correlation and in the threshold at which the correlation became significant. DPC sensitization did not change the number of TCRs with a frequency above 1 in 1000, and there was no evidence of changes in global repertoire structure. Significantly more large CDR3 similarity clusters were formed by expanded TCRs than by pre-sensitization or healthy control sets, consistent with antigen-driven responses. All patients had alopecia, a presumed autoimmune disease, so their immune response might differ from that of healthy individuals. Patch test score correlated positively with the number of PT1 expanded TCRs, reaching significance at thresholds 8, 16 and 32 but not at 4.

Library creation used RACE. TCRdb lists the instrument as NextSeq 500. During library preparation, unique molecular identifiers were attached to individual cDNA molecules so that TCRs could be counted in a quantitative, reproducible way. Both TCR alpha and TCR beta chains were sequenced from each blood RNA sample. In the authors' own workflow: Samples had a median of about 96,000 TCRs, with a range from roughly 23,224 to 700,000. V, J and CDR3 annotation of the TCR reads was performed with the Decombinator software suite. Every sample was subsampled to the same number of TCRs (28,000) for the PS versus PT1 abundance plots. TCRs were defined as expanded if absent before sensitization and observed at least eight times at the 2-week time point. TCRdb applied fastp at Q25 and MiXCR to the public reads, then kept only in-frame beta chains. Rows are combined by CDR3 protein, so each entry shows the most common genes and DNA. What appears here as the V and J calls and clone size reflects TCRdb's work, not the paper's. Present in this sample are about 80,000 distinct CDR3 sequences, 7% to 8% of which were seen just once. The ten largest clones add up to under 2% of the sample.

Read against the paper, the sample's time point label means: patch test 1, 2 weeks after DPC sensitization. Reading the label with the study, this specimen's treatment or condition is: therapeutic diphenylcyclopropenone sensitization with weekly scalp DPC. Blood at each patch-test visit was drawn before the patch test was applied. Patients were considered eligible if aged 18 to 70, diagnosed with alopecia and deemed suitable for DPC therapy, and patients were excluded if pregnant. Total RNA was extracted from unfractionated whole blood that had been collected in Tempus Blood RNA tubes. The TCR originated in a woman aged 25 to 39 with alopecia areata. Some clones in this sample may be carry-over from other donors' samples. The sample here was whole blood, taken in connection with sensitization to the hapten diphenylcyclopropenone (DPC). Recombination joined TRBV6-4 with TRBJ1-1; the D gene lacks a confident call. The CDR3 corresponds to CASSFLVEDTEAFF. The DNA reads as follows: TGTGCCAGCAGTTTCCTGGTTGAGGACACTGAAGCTTTCTTT.